This record covers a single T cell receptor (beta chain). Deletions cut 8 bases from V and 4 bases from J, with 21 bases between. CDR3 length equals 16 residues. The germline gives CDR1 MDHEN, CDR2 SYDVKM. The record originates from a study of naive and memory T cell subsets. Four subsets defined by CD45RA and CD27 were sorted after CD3, CD4, CD8 and live/dead staining. An equimolar mix of two oligonucleotides served as the beta constant-region primer for TRBC1 and TRBC2. Ligated cDNA was amplified by four rounds of PCR with nested alpha and beta constant-region primers and SP2. TCRdb itself ran the UMI-ligation and nested PCR reads through MiXCR, one entry per CDR3 protein. The sample lists about 120,000 distinct CDR3 sequences, around 35% seen once, with roughly 0.86% in the top ten.

This receptor was identified in a human donor in good health. The sequencing input was central memory CD4+ T cells from blood. The chain has TRBV28 and TRBJ1-5; D might be TRBD1 (5 bases). CDR3 in DNA: TGTGCCAGCTATTATGACGGGACCGAGGAAAATCAGCCCCAGCATTTT. This codes for CASYYDGTEENQPQHF.